A selection of T cell receptor beta chains follows, all from one sample in a study of shared clonotypes between healthy human individuals. Measured with immunoSEQ multiplex PCR; TCRdb has only the in-frame clones, and not every one. Of 500,000 to 700,000 clones listed, around 95% are singletons. The source material was naive CD8+ T cells sorted from blood. Receptors originate from a woman aged 30 to 39 in good health. CDR3s leave out the opening cysteine and the closing phenylalanine or tryptophan.

j_call	v_call	cdr3_length	cdr3_aa
TRBJ1-5	TRBV5-4	12	ASSLYGSNQPQH
TRBJ2-7	TRBV5-1	13	ASSYSTGDPYEQY
TRBJ2-6	TRBV5-8	14	ASSLVRARGANVLT
TRBJ2-1	TRBV9	13	ASSVGAGGSNEQF
TRBJ1-5	TRBV2	12	ASSIVGFDQPQH
TRBJ2-6	TRBV27	17	ASSSAPDRRGSGANVLT
TRBJ2-1	TRBV9	14	ASSPHPGTQYNEQF
TRBJ2-7	TRBV5-6	15	ASSPGLAGSSLYEQY
TRBJ2-1	TRBV7-8	14	ASSFRFGVAGSEQF
TRBJ2-1	TRBV12-2	11	ASRFRGWDEQF
TRBJ1-1	TRBV10-3	12	AISEPEENTEAF
TRBJ2-7	TRBV19	12	ASSALRGLARQY
TRBJ1-6	TRBV19	13	ASSIPGVGNSPLH
TRBJ1-1	TRBV6-5	12	ASSYGEGGTGAF
TRBJ2-3	TRBV2	14	ASSEGTEPRTDTQY
TRBJ1-3	TRBV2	12	ASTAGELGDTIY
TRBJ1-2	TRBV5-1	14	ASSLGPGQGKDGYT
TRBJ1-2	TRBV27	10	ASSFPGRGYT
TRBJ2-7	TRBV11-2	12	ASSFFSGSYEQY
TRBJ2-1	TRBV19	14	ASRVSGGSSYNEQF
TRBJ1-1	TRBV11-1	12	ASSLTEGDTEAF
TRBJ2-1	TRBV28	16	ASSRLRVALRGLNEQF
TRBJ1-1	TRBV19	12	ASSMETGVTEAF
TRBJ2-3	TRBV27	12	ASSLSGSSDTQY
TRBJ2-7	TRBV7-9	13	ASSPRVVSSYEQY
TRBJ2-5	TRBV20-1	9	SARDAGTQY
-	TRBV4-1	13	ASSQLDRATYEQY
TRBJ2-7	TRBV28	12	ASSTRGGVYEQY
TRBJ2-5	TRBV27	15	ASTILKRGILSETQY
TRBJ1-4	TRBV2	12	ASSGAATNEKLF
TRBJ2-6	TRBV19	14	ASSIIVVSGANVLT
-	TRBV4-1	14	ASSQGGWGAGDEQY
TRBJ1-1	TRBV7-9	14	ASSRPLTGELAEAF
TRBJ2-1	TRBV5-1	13	ASSSTSGVLNEQF
TRBJ2-3	TRBV11-2	12	ASSGTGYRDTQY
TRBJ2-4	TRBV5-4	11	ASSLQGGNIQY
TRBJ2-4	TRBV7-9	15	ASSLWDLAGGPNIQY
TRBJ1-1	TRBV5-4	10	ASSSFNTEAF
TRBJ1-1	TRBV6-6	11	ASSDRGGTEAF
TRBJ2-3	TRBV5-4	12	ASSPRDSTDTQY
TRBJ2-1	TRBV27	13	ASSPSDYLRNEQF
TRBJ1-2	TRBV6-1	12	ASSEPEANYGYT
TRBJ2-1	TRBV4-2	14	ASSHPRLAGGREQF
TRBJ1-2	TRBV28	13	ASSFTSDRAGGYT
TRBJ2-7	TRBV5-5	11	ASSLAYTYEQY
TRBJ1-5	TRBV7-8	12	ASSLVGPSEPQH
TRBJ2-7	TRBV11-2	13	ASSLGLAGAYEQY
TRBJ2-1	TRBV27	13	ASSLSAGGVGEQF
TRBJ2-3	TRBV5-6	13	ASRFSGGSTDTQY
TRBJ1-1	TRBV15	10	ATSRLDTEAF
TRBJ2-7	TRBV6-5	14	ASSYSTSGAAYEQY
TRBJ2-6	TRBV27	12	ASSLLYGANVLT
TRBJ2-3	TRBV28	13	ASSLWGKSTDTQY
TRBJ1-2	TRBV13	10	ASSSGEDGYT
TRBJ1-5	TRBV28	11	ASSFSSNQPQH
TRBJ2-1	TRBV9	13	ASSVATGQFNEQF
TRBJ2-7	TRBV11-1	12	ASSFGSENYEQY
TRBJ2-1	TRBV7-6	14	ASSLGLGTGHNEQF
TRBJ2-7	TRBV10-3	11	AISPTGTYEQY